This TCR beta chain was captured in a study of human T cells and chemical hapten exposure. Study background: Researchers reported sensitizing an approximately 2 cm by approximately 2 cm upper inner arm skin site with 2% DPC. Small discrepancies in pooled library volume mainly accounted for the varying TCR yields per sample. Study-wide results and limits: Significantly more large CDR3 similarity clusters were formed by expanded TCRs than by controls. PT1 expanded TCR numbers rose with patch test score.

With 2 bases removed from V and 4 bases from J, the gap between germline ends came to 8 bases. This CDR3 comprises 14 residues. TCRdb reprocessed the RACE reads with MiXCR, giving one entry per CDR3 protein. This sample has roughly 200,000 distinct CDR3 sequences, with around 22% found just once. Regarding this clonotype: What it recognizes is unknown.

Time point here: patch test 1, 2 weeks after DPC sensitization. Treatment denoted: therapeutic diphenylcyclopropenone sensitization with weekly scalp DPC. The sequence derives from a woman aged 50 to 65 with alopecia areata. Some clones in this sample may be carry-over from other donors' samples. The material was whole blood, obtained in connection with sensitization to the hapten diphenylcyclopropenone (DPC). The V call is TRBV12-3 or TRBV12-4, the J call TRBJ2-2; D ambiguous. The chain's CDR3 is CASSLRRVTGELFF. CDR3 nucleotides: TGTGCCAGCAGTTTACGTCGGGTCACCGGGGAGCTGTTTTTT.